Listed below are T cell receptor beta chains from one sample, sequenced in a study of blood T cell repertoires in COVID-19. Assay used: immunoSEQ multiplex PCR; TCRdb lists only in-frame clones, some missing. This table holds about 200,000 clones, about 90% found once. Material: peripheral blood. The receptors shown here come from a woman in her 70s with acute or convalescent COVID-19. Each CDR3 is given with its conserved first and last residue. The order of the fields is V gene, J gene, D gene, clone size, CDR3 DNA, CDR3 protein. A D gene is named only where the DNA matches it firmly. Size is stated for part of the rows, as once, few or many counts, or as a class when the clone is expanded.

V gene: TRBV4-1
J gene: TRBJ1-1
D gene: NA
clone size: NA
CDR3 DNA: TGCGCCAGCAGCCTAGGGCAGGGAGGGTACACTGAAGCTTTCTTT
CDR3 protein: CASSLGQGGYTEAFF

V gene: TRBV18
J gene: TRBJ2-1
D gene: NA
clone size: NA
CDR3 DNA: TGTGCCAGCTCATCGACAGCCTCCTACAATGAGCAGTTCTTC
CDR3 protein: CASSSTASYNEQFF

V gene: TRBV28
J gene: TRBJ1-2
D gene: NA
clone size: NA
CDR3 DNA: TGTGCCAAGGTCTGGGGGGGTGACTATGGCTACACCTTC
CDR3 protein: CAKVWGGDYGYTF

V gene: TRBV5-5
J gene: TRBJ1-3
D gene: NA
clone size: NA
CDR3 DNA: TGTGCCAGCAGCTTCGCAGGGGCTGGAAACACCATATATTTT
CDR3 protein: CASSFAGAGNTIYF

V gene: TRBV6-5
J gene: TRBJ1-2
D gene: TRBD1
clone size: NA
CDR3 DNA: TGTGCCAGCAGGGGACAGGGGGCCGGGAACTATGGCTACACCTTC
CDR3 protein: CASRGQGAGNYGYTF

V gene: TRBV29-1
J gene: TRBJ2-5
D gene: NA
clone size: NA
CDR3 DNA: TGCAGCGTCAACGGGCAGGGGAGAGAGACCCAGTACTTC
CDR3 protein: CSVNGQGRETQYF

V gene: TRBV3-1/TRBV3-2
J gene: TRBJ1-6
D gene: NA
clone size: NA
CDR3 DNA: TGTGCCAGCAGCCAAGGTGGGGGCTCACCCCTCCACTTT
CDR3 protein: CASSQGGGSPLHF

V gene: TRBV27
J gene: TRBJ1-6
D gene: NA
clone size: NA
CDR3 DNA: TGTGCCAGCAGTTTACACAGGGAGGGGTCACCCCTCCACTTT
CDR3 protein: CASSLHREGSPLHF

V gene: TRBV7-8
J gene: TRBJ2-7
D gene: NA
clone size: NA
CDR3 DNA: TGTGCCAGCAGCCTCAGTCAGGCAACCTACGAGCAGTACTTC
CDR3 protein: CASSLSQATYEQYF

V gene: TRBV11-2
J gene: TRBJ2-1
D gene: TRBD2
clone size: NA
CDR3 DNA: TGTGCCAGCAGCTCCGGACTAGCGACTGAGCAGTTCTTC
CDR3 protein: CASSSGLATEQFF

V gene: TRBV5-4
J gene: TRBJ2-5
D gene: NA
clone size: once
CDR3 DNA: TGTGCCAGCAGCTTGTCCGGGGGCCAAGAGACCCAGTACTTC
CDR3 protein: CASSLSGGQETQYF

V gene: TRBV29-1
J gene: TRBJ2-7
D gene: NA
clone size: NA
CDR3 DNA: TGCAGCGTTGGAGGCAGCTACGAGCAGTACTTC
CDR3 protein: CSVGGSYEQYF

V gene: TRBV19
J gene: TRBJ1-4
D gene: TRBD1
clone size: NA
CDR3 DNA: TGTGCCAGTGCCAGGACAGGGGGCGCGTCTGAAAAACTGTTTTTT
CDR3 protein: CASARTGGASEKLFF

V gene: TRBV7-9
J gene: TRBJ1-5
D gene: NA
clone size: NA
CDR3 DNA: TGTGCCAGCAGCTTCGCAGGGAGCAATCAGCCCCAGCATTTT
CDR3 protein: CASSFAGSNQPQHF

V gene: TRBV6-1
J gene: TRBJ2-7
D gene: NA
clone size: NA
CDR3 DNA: TGTGCCAGCAGTGAATGGGGGGAGATGTCCTACGAGCAGTACTTC
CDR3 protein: CASSEWGEMSYEQYF

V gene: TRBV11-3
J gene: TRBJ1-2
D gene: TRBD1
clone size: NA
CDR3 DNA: TGTGCCAGCAGCTTAGACAGGGGGCTGATTGGTGGCTACACCTTC
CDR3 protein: CASSLDRGLIGGYTF

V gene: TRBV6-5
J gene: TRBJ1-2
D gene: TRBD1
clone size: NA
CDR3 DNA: TGTGCCAGCAGCCTACCCGGGACAGGGGGCGGAGGCTACACCTTC
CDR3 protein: CASSLPGTGGGGYTF

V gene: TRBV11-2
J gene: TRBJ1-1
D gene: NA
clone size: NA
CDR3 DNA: TGTGCCAGCAGCTTATTCGCAGGGGACACTGAAGCTTTCTTT
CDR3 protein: CASSLFAGDTEAFF

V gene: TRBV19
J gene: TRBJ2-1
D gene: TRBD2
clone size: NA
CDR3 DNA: TGTGCCAGTAGTAGCCGACTAGCGGGGGGGCTGGAGCAGTTCTTC
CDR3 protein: CASSSRLAGGLEQFF

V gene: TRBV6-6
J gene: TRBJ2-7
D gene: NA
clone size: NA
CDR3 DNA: TGTGCCAGCAGTTACCGTCAGGGGAGCGAGCAGTACTTC
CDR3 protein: CASSYRQGSEQYF

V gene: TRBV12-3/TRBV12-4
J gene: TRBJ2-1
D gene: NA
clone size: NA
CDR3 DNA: TGTGCCAGCAGTTTAAGGAGTAGTGAGCAGTTCTTC
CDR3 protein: CASSLRSSEQFF

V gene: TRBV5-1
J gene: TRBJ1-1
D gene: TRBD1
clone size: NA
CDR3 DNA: TGCGCCAGCAGCTTGGGAGGACAGGGGAGACAAGCTTTCTTT
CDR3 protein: CASSLGGQGRQAFF

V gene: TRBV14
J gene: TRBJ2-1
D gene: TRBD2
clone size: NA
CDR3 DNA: TGTGCCAGCAGCCCTCCGGGACTACTTTTCTACAATGAGCAGTTCTTC
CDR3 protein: CASSPPGLLFYNEQFF

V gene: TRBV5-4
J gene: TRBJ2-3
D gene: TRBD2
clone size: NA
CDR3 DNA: TGTGCCAGCAGCTTAGCGGGGGCCACAGATACGCAGTATTTT
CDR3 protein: CASSLAGATDTQYF

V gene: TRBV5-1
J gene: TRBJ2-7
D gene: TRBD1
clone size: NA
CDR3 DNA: TGCGCCAGCAGCCTCGGGACAGGCCTCTACGAGCAGTACTTC
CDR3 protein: CASSLGTGLYEQYF

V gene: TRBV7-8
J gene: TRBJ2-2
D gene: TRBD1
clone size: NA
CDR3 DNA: TGTGCCAGCAGCCAGGACAGGATGAACACCGGGGAGCTGTTTTTT
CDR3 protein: CASSQDRMNTGELFF

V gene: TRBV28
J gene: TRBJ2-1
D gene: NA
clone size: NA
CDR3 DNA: TGTGCCAGCAAACCAGGCGGGATGATCTACAATGAGCAGTTCTTC
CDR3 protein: CASKPGGMIYNEQFF

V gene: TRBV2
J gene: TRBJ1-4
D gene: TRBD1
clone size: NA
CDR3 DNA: TGTGCCAGCAGTGGGACAGGGGGAAAACTGTTTTTT
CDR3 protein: CASSGTGGKLFF

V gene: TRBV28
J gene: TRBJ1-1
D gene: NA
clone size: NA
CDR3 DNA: TGTGCCAGCAGTTCCCCCTCCTCGACAGGGAACACTGAAGCTTTCTTT
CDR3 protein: CASSSPSSTGNTEAFF

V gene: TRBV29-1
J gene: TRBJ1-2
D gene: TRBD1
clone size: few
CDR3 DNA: TGCAGCGTTGAACCCGGGACAGGCTATGGCTACACCTTC
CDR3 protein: CSVEPGTGYGYTF

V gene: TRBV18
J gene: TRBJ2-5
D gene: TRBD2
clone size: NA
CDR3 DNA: TGTGCCAGCTCACCACTTACTAGCGGGAGTGGAGAGACCCAGTACTTC
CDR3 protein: CASSPLTSGSGETQYF

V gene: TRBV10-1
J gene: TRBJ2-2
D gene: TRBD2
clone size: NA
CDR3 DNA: TGCGCCAGCAGTGATTTGGCGGGAGTTCCCGGGGAGCTGTTTTTT
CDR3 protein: CASSDLAGVPGELFF

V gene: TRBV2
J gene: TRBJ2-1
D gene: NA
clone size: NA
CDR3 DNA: TGTGCCAGCCTCGCCCAGTCGGGATTAAGTTCCTGGTTCTTC
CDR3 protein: CASLAQSGLSSWFF

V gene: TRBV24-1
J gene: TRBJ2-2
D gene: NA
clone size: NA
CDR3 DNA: TGTGCCACCGGATCAGACTACCTGACCGGGGAGCTGTTTTTT
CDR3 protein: CATGSDYLTGELFF

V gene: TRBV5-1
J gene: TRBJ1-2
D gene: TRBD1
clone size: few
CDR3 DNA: TGCGCCAGCAGCTTGGATCCCAGGGGGATCTATGGCTACACCTTC
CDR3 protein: CASSLDPRGIYGYTF

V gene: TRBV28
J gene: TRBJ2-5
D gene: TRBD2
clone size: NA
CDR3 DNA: TGTGCCAGCAGTTCCCGTTTAGCGGGAGGTGGGGAGACCCAGTACTTC
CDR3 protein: CASSSRLAGGGETQYF

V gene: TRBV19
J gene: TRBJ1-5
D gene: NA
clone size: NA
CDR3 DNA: TGTGCCAGTAGTGTACAGGATGATCAGCCCCAGCATTTT
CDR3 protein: CASSVQDDQPQHF

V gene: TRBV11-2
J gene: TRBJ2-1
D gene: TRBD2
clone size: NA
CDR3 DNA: TGTGCCAGCAGCCCCGGAGCGGGGTTTGGGAATGAGCAGTTCTTC
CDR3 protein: CASSPGAGFGNEQFF

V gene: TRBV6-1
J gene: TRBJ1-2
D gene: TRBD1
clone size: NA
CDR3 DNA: TGTGCCAGCAGTGAAGCTGCAGGGGGCGGCTATGGCTACACCTTC
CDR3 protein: CASSEAAGGGYGYTF

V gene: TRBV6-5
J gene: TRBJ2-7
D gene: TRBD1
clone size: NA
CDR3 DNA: TGTGCCAGCAGGGGGACAGGGGCAAGACTCTACGAGCAGTACTTC
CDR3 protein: CASRGTGARLYEQYF

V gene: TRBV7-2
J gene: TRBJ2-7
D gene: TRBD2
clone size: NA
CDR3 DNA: TGTGCCAGCAGCCCCCTGGCGGGAGTACCCTACGAGCAGTACTTC
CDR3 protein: CASSPLAGVPYEQYF

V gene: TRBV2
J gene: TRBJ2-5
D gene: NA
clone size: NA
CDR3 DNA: TGTGCCAGCAGTGGTGGTGTTAGCCAAGAGACCCAGTACTTC
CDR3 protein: CASSGGVSQETQYF

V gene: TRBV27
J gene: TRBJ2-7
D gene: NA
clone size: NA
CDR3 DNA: TGTGCCAGCAGTGGCGGTCTTCCGACCTACGAGCAGTACTTC
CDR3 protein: CASSGGLPTYEQYF

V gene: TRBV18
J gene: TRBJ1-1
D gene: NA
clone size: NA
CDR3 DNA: TGTGCCAGCTCACCACTGTCCATGAACACTGAAGCTTTCTTT
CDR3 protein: CASSPLSMNTEAFF

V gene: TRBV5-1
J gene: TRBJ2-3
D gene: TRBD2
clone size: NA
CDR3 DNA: TGCGCCAGCAGCTTCAGCGGGGGGATCGGAGATACGCAGTATTTT
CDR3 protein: CASSFSGGIGDTQYF

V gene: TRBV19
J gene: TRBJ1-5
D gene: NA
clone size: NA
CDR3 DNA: TGTGCCAGTAGTGCCAGGGTGAGGAGCAATCAGCCCCAGCATTTT
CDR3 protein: CASSARVRSNQPQHF

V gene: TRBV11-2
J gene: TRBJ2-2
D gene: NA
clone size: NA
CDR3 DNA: TGTGCCAGCAGCTTAGGTCTCGGGGAGCTGTTTTTT
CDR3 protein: CASSLGLGELFF

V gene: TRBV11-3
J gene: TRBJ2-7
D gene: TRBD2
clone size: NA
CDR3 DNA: TGTGCCAGCAGCCGGGGGAGGGCCTCCTACGAGCAGTACTTC
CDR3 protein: CASSRGRASYEQYF

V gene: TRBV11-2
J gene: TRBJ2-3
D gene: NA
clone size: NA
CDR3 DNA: TGTGCCAGCAGCTCGGGGGATACGCAGTATTTT
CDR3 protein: CASSSGDTQYF

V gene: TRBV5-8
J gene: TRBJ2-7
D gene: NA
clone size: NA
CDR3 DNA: TGTGCCAGCAGCTTGCGCCGTGTCGGGCAGTACTTC
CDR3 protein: CASSLRRVGQYF

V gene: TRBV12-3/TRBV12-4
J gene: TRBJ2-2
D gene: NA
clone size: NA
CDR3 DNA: TGTGCCAGCAGCGATGCATTAACAGGGGAGCTGTTTTTT
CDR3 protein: CASSDALTGELFF

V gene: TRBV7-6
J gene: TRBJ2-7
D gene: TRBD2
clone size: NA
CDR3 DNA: TGTGCCAGCAGCTTACTAGCGGGAGGAGGGGAGCAGTACTTC
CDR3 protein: CASSLLAGGGEQYF

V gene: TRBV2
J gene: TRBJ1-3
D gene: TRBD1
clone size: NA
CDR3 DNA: TGTGCCAGCAGTGTCGTGTCGGGACAGGGGTTCTCTGGAAACACCATATATTTT
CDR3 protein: CASSVVSGQGFSGNTIYF

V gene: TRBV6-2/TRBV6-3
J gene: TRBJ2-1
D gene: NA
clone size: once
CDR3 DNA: TGTGCCAGCATCCCCAGGGCGGGGCCATACAATGAGCAGTTCTTC
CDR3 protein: CASIPRAGPYNEQFF

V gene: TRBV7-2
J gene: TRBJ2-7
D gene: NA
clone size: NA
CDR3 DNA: TGTGCCAGCAGAAAGACGGCGGGAACGAACGAGCAGTACTTC
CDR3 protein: CASRKTAGTNEQYF